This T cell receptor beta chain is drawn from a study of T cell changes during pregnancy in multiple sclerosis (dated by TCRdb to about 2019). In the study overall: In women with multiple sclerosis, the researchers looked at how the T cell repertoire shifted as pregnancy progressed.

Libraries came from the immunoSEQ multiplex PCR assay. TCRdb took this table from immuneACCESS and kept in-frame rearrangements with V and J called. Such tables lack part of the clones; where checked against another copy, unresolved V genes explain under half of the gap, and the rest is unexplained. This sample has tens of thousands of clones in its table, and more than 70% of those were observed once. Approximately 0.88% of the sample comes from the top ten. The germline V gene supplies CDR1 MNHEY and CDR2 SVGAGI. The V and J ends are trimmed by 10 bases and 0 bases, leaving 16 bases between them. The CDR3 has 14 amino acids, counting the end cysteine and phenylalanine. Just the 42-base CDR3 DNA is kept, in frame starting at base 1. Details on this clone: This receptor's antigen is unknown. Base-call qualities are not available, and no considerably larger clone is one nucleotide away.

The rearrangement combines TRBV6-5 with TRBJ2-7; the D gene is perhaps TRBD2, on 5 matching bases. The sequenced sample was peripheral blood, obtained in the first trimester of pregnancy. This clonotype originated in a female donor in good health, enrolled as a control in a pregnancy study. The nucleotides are TGTGCCATCGCGGACTCGAGGAACTCCTACGAGCAGTACTTC. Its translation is CAIADSRNSYEQYF.